The clone carrying this T cell receptor beta chain was counted many times. Antigen: not known. TCRdb re-called the reads through MiXCR, storing one row per CDR3 protein. The sample has approximately 490,000 distinct CDR3 sequences; roughly 10% are singletons. This record belongs to a study of T cell repertoires in cytomegalovirus infection. Study-level information: TCR beta signatures that were public indicated CMV infection and matching HLA type.

The V gene's germline CDR1 is SEHNR and CDR2 FQNEAQ (reference sequence). Trimming pared 4 bases from V and 3 bases from J, leaving 22 bases between. This CDR3 has 17 residues. Broader study findings: Cumulated frequencies of public TCR beta families served to identify carriers of CMV plus the relevant HLA. There were HLA-C-restricted CMV-specific TCR beta clonotypes dominating the ex vivo response.

The specimen was PBMCs. The sequence was obtained from a human donor in good health (CMV status not recorded). Some clones in this sample may be carry-over from other donors' samples. The rearrangement links TRBV7-9 to TRBJ2-7; possibly TRBD1 for D (5 bases). In DNA form, the CDR3 reads TGTGCCAGCAGCTCTGACAGTTTTCCCCATCAACTCTACGAGCAGTACTTC. It specifies CASSSDSFPHQLYEQYF. Supplemented by reference TRBV7-9 and TRBJ2-7, the full variable domain reads DTGVSQNPRHKITKRGQNVTFRCDPISEHNRLYWYRQTLGQGPEFLTYFQNEAQLEKSRLLSDRFSAERPKGSFSTLEIQRTEQGDSAMYLCASSSDSFPHQLYEQYFGPGTRLTVT.